This T cell receptor (beta chain) was recovered during a study of T-cell memory formation after mild COVID-19. Trimming cost V 3 bases and J 2 bases, with 18 bases left between them. Germline values: CDR1 SGHVS, CDR2 FQNEAQ. The CDR3 loop spans 17 amino acids. Study-wide results and limits: Contracting CD4+ clones lay largely in CM and EM, with CD8+ ones residing in EMRA. CD4+ bias marked clones expanding day 15 to 37, unlike balanced contracting clones. The authors did not confirm SARS-CoV-2 specificity of second-wave clones peaking day 37.

TCRdb processed the 5' RACE reads anew with MiXCR; each CDR3 protein has one entry. Of 350,000 to 500,000 distinct CDR3 sequences listed, around 20% are singletons. A word on this clonotype: Its antigen is currently unknown.

The rearrangement joins TRBV7-8 to TRBJ2-3; D is unresolved. Material: PBMCs or a T cell subset sorted from them (not recorded which). The receptor comes from an adult woman who had mild COVID-19 (a few samples of this study predate the infection). Cell type and time point are not known. The CDR3 loop reads CASSFTDRNAITDTQYF. As DNA, the CDR3 is TGTGCCAGCAGCTTCACAGACCGAAACGCGATCACAGATACGCAGTATTTT.